These 22 T cell receptor beta chains were sequenced from one sample in a study of blood T cell repertoires in COVID-19. TCRdb's table, derived via immunoSEQ multiplex PCR, lists solely in-frame clones and lacks some. This sample has about 83,000 clones, with around 87% found just once. Sequences were obtained from peripheral blood. The receptor set was obtained from a man aged 80 or over with active or convalescent COVID-19.

V is TRBV11-2 and J is TRBJ1-1, with TRBD1 matching over 7 bases. The CDR3 extends over 14 amino acids. After removal of 1 base from V and 5 bases from J, the junction contained 4 bases not matched to a gene. Germline V gene lookup returns CDR1 SGHAT and CDR2 FQNNGV. The CDR3 sequence is CASSLVRGPTEAFF. Here the CDR3 DNA reads TGTGCCAGCAGCTTAGTAAGGGGGCCAACTGAAGCTTTCTTT.

CDR3 region: CASSFRLANYGYTF. CDR3 bases: TGTGCCAGCAGTTTTAGATTAGCTAACTATGGCTACACCTTC. V gene TRBV28 combines with J gene TRBJ1-2; D is uncertain. Trimming took 3 bases from V and 0 from J, leaving 8 bases between them. The CDR3 covers 14 residues. CDR1 is MDHEN and CDR2 is SYDVKM in the germline V gene.

This chain uses TRBV11-3 with TRBJ1-4; D remains unclear. Trimming shortened V by 4 bases and J by 4 bases, and 10 bases separated the two germline ends. Germline CDR1 SGHNT, CDR2 YENEEA. The CDR3 loop spans 14 amino acids. This chain's CDR3 is CASSSRFFNEKLFF. In DNA form, the CDR3 reads TGTGCCAGCAGCTCGAGATTTTTTAATGAAAAACTGTTTTTT.

The chain has TRBV19 and TRBJ1-1; TRBD1 agrees at 7 bases. From germline, CDR1 is LNHDA and CDR2 SQIVND (reference sequence). With V trimmed by 7 bases and J by 1 base, 9 bases remained unmatched. CDR3 length equals 15 residues. Written as DNA, the CDR3 is TGTGCCAGTACCGAACAGGGGAACAGGAACACTGAAGCTTTCTTT. Translating gives CASTEQGNRNTEAFF.

This rearrangement joins TRBV3-1 (or the pseudogene TRBV3-2) to TRBJ1-6; TRBD1 matches 7 bases. Germline values: CDR1 LGHDT, CDR2 YNNKEL (reference sequence). The length of the CDR3 is 16 residues. V shed 0 bases, J shed 5 bases, and the junction held 4 bases outside the gene matches. CDR3: CASSQDWGQNNSPLHF. The DNA of the CDR3 is TGTGCCAGCAGCCAAGACTGGGGACAGAATAATTCACCCCTCCACTTT.

This chain uses TRBV18 with TRBJ1-1; 7 bases map to TRBD1. CDR3 size: 15 residues. CDR1 and CDR2 (germline): KGHSH, LQKENI. V shed 6 bases and J 0 bases; nucleotides not matched to a gene: 7. This CDR3 reads CASSYDGTVNTEAFF. Here the CDR3 DNA reads TGTGCCAGCTCTTACGACGGGACAGTGAACACTGAAGCTTTCTTT.

This clone occurred once. The chain links TRBV5-6 to TRBJ1-5, with D tentatively TRBD1 (5 bases). In germline, CDR1 is SGHDT, CDR2 YYEEEE. The CDR3 contains 15 residues. Deletions cut 4 bases from V and 1 base from J, with 12 bases between. The CDR3 DNA reads TGTGCCAGCAGCGTCAGGGTAGGGAGCAATCAGCCCCAGCATTTT. Residues: CASSVRVGSNQPQHF.

The chain carries TRBV5-1 and TRBJ2-3, with TRBD1 identical over 12 bases. J gave up 0 bases and V 3 bases, and 14 bases lay outside the gene matches. The CDR3 runs to 20 residues. Germline V gives CDR1 SGHRS, CDR2 YFSETQ. CDR3 in DNA: TGCGCCAGCAGCTCAGCGGGACAGGGGGCGTGGGGGCCAAGCACAGATACGCAGTATTTT. It codes for CASSSAGQGAWGPSTDTQYF.

A few counts support this clone. J is TRBJ2-5 and V is TRBV7-8, with 7 bases fitting TRBD2. The ends lost 5 bases at V and 5 bases at J; junction bases unmatched: 5. This CDR3 contains 13 residues. CDR1 SGHVS and CDR2 FQNEAQ come from the germline V gene. Written as DNA, the CDR3 is TGTGCCAGCAGCCGGGAGGTCTCGGAGACCCAGTACTTC. It translates to CASSREVSETQYF.

The genes are TRBV19 and TRBJ2-6; no definite D call. Germline V gene sequence: CDR1 LNHDA, CDR2 SQIVND (reference sequence). The V and J ends lost 6 bases and 0 bases respectively, with 6 bases between them. The CDR3 length is 14 residues. The CDR3 DNA is TGTGCCAGTAGACAAAGCTCTGGGGCCAACGTCCTGACTTTC. Its translation is CASRQSSGANVLTF.

The chain has TRBV10-1 and TRBJ1-5; no definite D call. This CDR3 has 17 amino acids. The germline V and J ends were trimmed by 7 bases and 0 bases, with 19 bases remaining between them. The germline gives CDR1 WNHNN, CDR2 SYGVQD (reference sequence). CDR3 nucleotides: TGCGCCAGCAAATTCCGCCCGAGGATCAGTAGCAATCAGCCCCAGCATTTT. This sequence encodes CASKFRPRISSNQPQHF.

The chain recombines TRBV28 with TRBJ1-2; TRBD1 matches at 8 bases. The junction had 7 bases not matched to a gene; V was cut back by 5 bases and J by 5 bases. Germline V gene lookup returns CDR1 MDHEN and CDR2 SYDVKM. This CDR3 contains 14 residues. As DNA, the CDR3 is TGTGCCAGCAGTCGTAACAGGGGGGGATATGGCTACACCTTC. This gives the protein CASSRNRGGYGYTF.

V and J are TRBV11-2 and TRBJ1-2; no reliable D call. Trimming shortened V by 2 bases and J by 4 bases, and 8 bases separated the two germline ends. The CDR3 is 13 residues long. CDR1 and CDR2 (germline): SGHAT, FQNNGV. The CDR3 coding sequence is TGTGCCAGCAGCTTATCGCTCGGCTATGGCTACACCTTC. This codes for CASSLSLGYGYTF.

The chain employs TRBV18 and TRBJ1-3, with D possibly being TRBD1 (6 bases). V lost 4 bases and J lost 0, with 16 bases in between. Germline loops: CDR1 KGHSH, CDR2 LQKENI. The CDR3 runs 17 residues. CDR3 nucleotide sequence: TGTGCCAGCTCACAGAATGGCGACAGGAACTCTGGAAACACCATATATTTT. Its translation is CASSQNGDRNSGNTIYF.

This clone was found a few times. The chain is built from TRBV24-1 and TRBJ1-3; TRBD1 matches 8 bases. The germline gives CDR1 KGHDR, CDR2 SFDVKD. With 2 bases clipped from V and 0 bases from J, the junction kept 5 bases outside the gene matches. The CDR3 extends over 17 amino acids. CDR3 in amino acids: CATSDSATGGSGNTIYF. In DNA form, the CDR3 reads TGTGCCACCAGTGATTCTGCTACAGGGGGCTCTGGAAACACCATATATTTT.

J is TRBJ1-1 and V is TRBV21-1; the table calls TRBD1, which could not be checked here. TRBV21-1 is designated a pseudogene. The CDR3 length is 15 residues. CDR3 residues: CASSKGDQLNTEAFF. The CDR3 nucleotides are TGTGCCAGCAGCAAAGGTGATCAGTTGAACACTGAAGCTTTCTTT.

The rearrangement joins TRBV29-1 to TRBJ1-2; tentatively, D is TRBD1 (5 bases). The ends were cut back, 7 bases at V and 0 bases at J, with 18 bases in the middle. Germline-derived CDR1 and CDR2 are SQVTM and ANQGSEA. CDR3 size: 15 residues. Here the CDR3 reads CSASLGQGPNYGYTF. DNA of the CDR3: TGCAGCGCCAGCCTGGGGCAGGGCCCTAACTATGGCTACACCTTC.

The chain joins TRBV19 to TRBJ2-2, with no clear D. CDR1 is LNHDA and CDR2 is SQIVND in the germline V gene (reference sequence). The V and J ends lost 4 bases and 1 base respectively, with 13 bases between them. CDR3 length equals 16 residues. Here the CDR3 reads CASSTRWQMNTGELFF. In DNA, the CDR3 is TGTGCCAGTAGTACGCGGTGGCAAATGAACACCGGGGAGCTGTTTTTT. Using reference TRBV19 and TRBJ2-2 for the parts outside the CDR3, the full variable domain is DGGITQSPKYLFRKEGQNVTLSCEQNLNHDAMYWYRQDPGQGLRLIYYSQIVNDFQKGDIAEGYSVSREKKESFPLTVTSAQKNPTAFYLCASSTRWQMNTGELFFGEGSRLTVL.

The chain uses TRBV30 and TRBJ1-1; 8 positions match TRBD1. With 4 bases clipped from V and 5 bases from J, the junction kept 6 bases outside the gene matches. Germline V gene data show CDR1 as GTSNPN and CDR2 as SVGIG (reference sequence). The CDR3 is made up of 13 amino acids. CDR3 protein: CAWNPDRATEAFF. CDR3 nucleotide sequence: TGTGCCTGGAATCCGGACAGGGCTACTGAAGCTTTCTTT.

The chain joins TRBV5-4 to TRBJ2-3; D call uncertain. V lost 4 bases, J lost 3 bases, and 9 bases lay in between. Germline V gene sequence: CDR1 SGHNT, CDR2 YYREEE (reference sequence). The CDR3 spans 13 residues. CDR3 sequence (DNA): TGTGCCAGCAGCCGAGCTGCGACAGATACGCAGTATTTT. This encodes CASSRAATDTQYF.

V usage is TRBV2 and J usage is TRBJ1-5, with 9 bases aligning to TRBD1. This CDR3 is built from 13 residues. V lost 4 bases, J lost 5 bases, and 0 bases stayed unmatched. Per the germline V gene, CDR1 is SNHLY and CDR2 is FYNNEI. For the CDR3, the DNA is TGTGCCAGCAGTGGGGACAGGGATCAGCCCCAGCATTTT. It is translated as CASSGDRDQPQHF.

The chain carries TRBV4-1 and TRBJ2-6, with D possibly matching TRBD2 (5 bases). The germline V gene encodes CDR1 MGHRA and CDR2 YSYEKL. The CDR3 is 17 residues long. V was clipped by 0 bases and J by 0 bases, with 9 bases between them. CDR3 loop: CASSQDLRVSGANVLTF. CDR3 nucleotides: TGCGCCAGCAGCCAAGATCTGAGGGTCTCTGGGGCCAACGTCCTGACTTTC.